One sample yielded the 9 T cell receptor beta chains listed below, sequenced in a study of identical twins (TCRdb year 2016). Receptor amplification or capture employed 5' RACE. For sequencing, an Illumina HiSeq 2000 was employed. TCRdb reworked the public reads: Q25 trimming with fastp, MiXCR clone assembly, productive beta chains retained. A single entry per CDR3 protein holds the most common genes and DNA from its merged rows. The sample table shows around 1.7 million distinct CDR3 sequences, and about 30% are seen once. The ten largest clones add up to approximately 0.29% of the sample. Sequences were obtained from cord blood. The receptor set was obtained from a newborn girl in good health.

The gene calls are TRBV20-1 and TRBJ1-6; D gene ambiguous. From germline, CDR1 is DFQATT and CDR2 SNEGSKA (reference sequence). Trimming took 4 bases from V and 7 from J, leaving 20 bases between them. CDR3 size: 16 residues. CDR3 nucleotide sequence: TGCAGTGCTACCCGACCGGACCTGGACCGAAATTCACCCCTCCACTTT. It encodes CSATRPDLDRNSPLHF.

The chain employs TRBV4-2 and TRBJ2-5, with no clear D. Trimming pared 3 bases from V and 1 base from J, leaving 6 bases between. The length of the CDR3 is 13 residues. Germline V lookup: CDR1 LGHNA, CDR2 YNFKEQ. The CDR3 DNA reads TGTGCCAGCAGCCATGATCCCCAAGAGACCCAGTACTTC. Residues: CASSHDPQETQYF.

The V call is TRBV20-1, the J call TRBJ2-1, with D possibly matching TRBD2 (6 bases). Trimming left V 1 base short and J 9 bases short, with 16 bases between. This CDR3 comprises 14 residues. Germline V gene data show CDR1 as DFQATT and CDR2 as SNEGSKA (reference sequence). CDR3 coding DNA: TGCAGTGCTAGAGTATCTAGCGCTGCGTCTGAGCAGTTCTTC. Translating it yields CSARVSSAASEQFF.

On this clonotype: An end of the junction does not agree with germline; a read error may underlie this. CDR3 DNA: TGTGCCAGCAGCCAAGGTATCGGGGATTCACCCCCCCACTTT. Amino acid sequence: CASSQGIGDSPPHF. The V gene is TRBV3-1, the J gene TRBJ1-6, with D hard to call. This CDR3 region has 14 residues. Looked up from germline, CDR1 is LGHDT and CDR2 is YNNKEL (reference sequence).

This chain joins TRBV20-1 and TRBJ2-3; D is possibly TRBD2 (5 bases). With 6 bases removed from V and 8 bases from J, the gap between germline ends came to 12 bases. The CDR3 consists of 11 residues. Germline V gene lookup returns CDR1 DFQATT and CDR2 SNEGSKA (reference sequence). CDR3 DNA: TGCAGTGCCGGACTGAAGGGTACGCAGTATTTT. Translating it yields CSAGLKGTQYF.

This clonotype was observed a handful of times. The J gene is TRBJ2-5, the V gene TRBV12-3 or TRBV12-4, with 10 bases fitting TRBD2. Losses at the gene ends were 3 bases for V and 11 bases for J; bases not matched to a gene: 12. The CDR3 loop spans 15 amino acids. The CDR3 is CASSLLAGGRDRQYF. The CDR3 region has the DNA TGTGCCAGCAGTTTGTTAGCGGGGGGCCGTGACAGGCAGTACTTC.

As DNA, the CDR3 is TGTGCCTGGAGTGGCTTAATTAGGATTGCTGAAGCTTTCTTT. It encodes CAWSGLIRIAEAFF. This chain joins TRBV30 and TRBJ1-1; D ambiguous. This CDR3 is built from 14 residues. V lost 1 base and J 6 bases, leaving 15 bases between the germline ends. The germline CDR1 and CDR2 sequences are GTSNPN and SVGIG (reference sequence).

The chain combines TRBV7-2 with TRBJ2-1; 7 bases are shared with TRBD2. This CDR3 is built from 14 residues. Germline lookup yields CDR1 SGHTA and CDR2 FQGNSA. With V trimmed by 3 bases and J by 5 bases, 4 bases remained unmatched. The CDR3 loop reads CASSFGTTNNEQFF. The CDR3 DNA is TGTGCCAGCAGCTTCGGGACTACCAACAATGAGCAGTTCTTC. The variable domain in full, completed from reference TRBV7-2 and TRBJ2-1, reads GAGVSQSPSNKVTEKGKDVELRCDPISGHTALYWYRQSLGQGLEFLIYFQGNSAPDKSGLPSDRFSAERTGGSVSTLTIQRTQQEDSAVYLCASSFGTTNNEQFFGPGTRLTVL.

This clonotype was seen more than once but under ten times. J is TRBJ1-2 and V is TRBV11-2, with D hard to call. The CDR3 loop spans 14 amino acids. The V and J ends lost 0 bases and 4 bases respectively, with 9 bases between them. The germline V gene has CDR1 SGHAT and CDR2 FQNNGV. The CDR3 region is CASSLDYNSYGYTF. DNA for the CDR3: TGTGCCAGCAGCTTAGATTACAACAGCTATGGCTACACCTTC.